Reported below is one TCR beta chain. The antigen is undetermined. These data originate in a study of OX40 agonist ivuxolimab in advanced cancers. Overall study context: Every 2 weeks, patients received ivuxolimab intravenously, dosed at 0.01 to 10 mg/kg. Past anti-PD-1, anti-PD-L1 or anti-CTLA-4 therapy was accepted, and roughly 40% had received some. General study findings and limits: Low normalized T-cell clonal expansion also characterized some of the nonresponders.

Data came from immunoSEQ multiplex PCR; TCRdb stores just in-frame clones and leaves some out. The table lists 60,000 to 85,000 clones, more than 75% of them singletons. There are 14 residues in the CDR3. Looked up from germline, CDR1 is SGDLS and CDR2 is YYNGEE. V lost 2 bases and J lost 5; bases outside the gene matches: 4. Peripheral blood came from all dose cohorts at three timepoints. Sequencing was performed on CD4+ or CD8+ T cells sorted from blood, taken in a trial of the OX40 agonist ivuxolimab. This sequence originates from an adult with an advanced solid tumor such as melanoma, head and neck, liver or kidney cancer. This sequence joins TRBV9 and TRBJ1-3, with TRBD1 identical over 7 bases. CDR3 protein: CASSVEGARNTIYF. The CDR3 region has the DNA TGTGCCAGCAGCGTGGAGGGGGCAAGAAACACCATATATTTT. The variable domain in full, with the rest retrieved from reference TRBV9 and TRBJ1-3, is DSGVTQTPKHLITATGQRVTLRCSPRSGDLSVYWYQQSLDQGLQFLIQYYNGEERAKGNILERFSAQQFPDLHSELNLSSLELGDSALYFCASSVEGARNTIYFGEGSWLTVV.